This T cell receptor beta chain was identified during a study of chemoradiotherapy in HPV16-positive cancers. V was shortened by 6 bases and J by 1 base, with 13 bases between the two germline ends. CDR3 length: 15 residues. The V gene's germline CDR1 is SNHLY and CDR2 FYNNEI. Only in-frame clones appear in the TCRdb table, and some are missing; sequencing was by immunoSEQ multiplex PCR. The sample shows around 2,000 clones, 84% of them seen only once. V is TRBV2 and J is TRBJ1-3; D might be TRBD1 (5 bases). This specimen was tumor tissue, taken from a patient who underwent chemoradiotherapy. The TCR was taken from a human donor with HPV-associated anogenital cancer. CDR3 nucleotides: TGTGCCAGCAGAGAGTACAGGCGTTCTGGAAACACCATATATTTT. Protein product: CASREYRRSGNTIYF.